The 15 T cell receptor beta chains in this list originate from one sample, sequenced in a study of shared clonotypes between healthy human individuals. Sequencing used immunoSEQ multiplex PCR; TCRdb keeps in-frame clones, though not all of them. The data contain around 2,100,000 clones, approximately 94% of them singletons. Naivety among CD8 cells was defined by CD45RO negativity and positive CCR7 selection, thereby excluding terminally differentiated effector memory CD45RA+ cells. Sequenced sample: naive CD8+ T cells sorted from blood. The receptors originated from a man aged 18 to 29 in good health.

The chain is built from TRBV7-2 and TRBJ2-3, with D possibly matching TRBD2 (5 bases). Per the germline V gene, CDR1 is SGHTA and CDR2 is FQGNSA. This CDR3 comprises 15 residues. Trimming took 5 bases from V and 4 from J, leaving 16 bases between them. The CDR3 is CASSPTRASPDTQYF. In nucleotides, the CDR3 is TGTGCCAGCAGCCCAACTAGGGCTAGCCCAGATACGCAGTATTTT.

This clone appeared a few times. The chain uses TRBV4-2 and TRBJ1-1; a possible D gene is TRBD1 (5 bases). CDR3 size: 13 residues. Germline V gene lookup returns CDR1 LGHNA and CDR2 YNFKEQ. Trimming pared 8 bases from V and 2 bases from J, leaving 12 bases between. This CDR3 is CASLGQANTEAFF. CDR3 in DNA: TGTGCCAGCCTGGGGCAGGCCAACACTGAAGCTTTCTTT.

With respect to this clone: It is unclear where the CDR3 begins or ends on the DNA, so no DNA is shown, and the CDR3 is as TCRdb lists it. The chain combines TRBV6-1 with TRBJ2-3. In germline, CDR1 is MNHNS, CDR2 SASEGT. From its first to its last residue, the CDR3 has 16 amino acids. The CDR3 loop is CASSVWERDHTDTQYF.

The CDR3 spells CASRNRDSARPGELFF. The CDR3 DNA reads TGTGCCAGTAGGAACCGGGACTCCGCACGGCCCGGGGAGCTGTTTTTT. The genes are TRBV19 and TRBJ2-2; D possibly corresponds to TRBD2 (6 bases). The germline V gene encodes CDR1 LNHDA and CDR2 SQIVND (reference sequence). The CDR3 is made up of 16 amino acids. V gave up 6 bases and J gave up 6 bases, with 20 bases separating them.

V usage is TRBV7-2 and J usage is TRBJ1-2; 7 bases are shared with TRBD1. The germline V gene has CDR1 SGHTA and CDR2 FQGNSA. This CDR3 comprises 18 residues. The V segment lost 5 bases and the J segment 0 bases; nucleotides outside the gene matches: 15. The CDR3 DNA is TGTGCCAGCAGCCATTCTGCGACAGGGTTTCTGACTAACTATGGCTACACCTTC. Translated, it gives CASSHSATGFLTNYGYTF.

CDR3 sequence: CASSYASRTIYEQYF. The CDR3 region has the DNA TGTGCCAGCAGTTACGCATCAAGGACTATCTACGAGCAGTACTTC. The chain joins TRBV6-6 to TRBJ2-7, with D perhaps TRBD2 (6 bases). Between the trimmed V and J ends, which lost 2 bases and 3 bases, there was a span of 14 bases. Germline V CDR1 and CDR2: MNHNY, SVGAGI (reference sequence). CDR3 length equals 15 residues.

The gene calls are TRBV4-3 and TRBJ1-1; D unresolved. Germline V gene lookup returns CDR1 LGHNA and CDR2 YSLEER. The V end lost 0 bases, the J end lost 6 bases, and 11 bases lay between the germline ends. This CDR3 region has 14 residues. The CDR3 protein is CASSQEWSTSEAFF. Here the CDR3 DNA reads TGCGCCAGCAGCCAAGAATGGTCGACTTCTGAAGCTTTCTTT.

The rearrangement joins TRBV2 to TRBJ1-5; the D gene is possibly TRBD1 (6 bases). CDR1 SNHLY and CDR2 FYNNEI come from the germline V gene. This CDR3 contains 14 residues. Trimming removed 6 bases from V and 2 bases from J, with 11 bases in between. CDR3: CASRDSMGNQPQHF. CDR3 DNA sequence: TGTGCCAGCAGGGACAGTATGGGCAATCAGCCCCAGCATTTT.

The genes are TRBV9 and TRBJ2-2; 11 bases agree with TRBD2. The CDR3 is 15 residues long. V shed 5 bases, J shed 1 base, and the junction held 1 base outside the gene matches. Germline values: CDR1 SGDLS, CDR2 YYNGEE. The CDR3 nucleotides read TGTGCCAGCAGTACTAGCGGGGGGAACACCGGGGAGCTGTTTTTT. Protein: CASSTSGGNTGELFF.

V usage is TRBV13 and J usage is TRBJ1-1; 8 positions match TRBD1. The CDR3 length is 15 residues. Germline V lookup: CDR1 PRHDT, CDR2 FYEKMQ (reference sequence). V dropped 5 bases and J dropped 1; count of bases not matched to a gene: 6. The chain's CDR3 is CASSPAGQANTEAFF. In DNA form, the CDR3 reads TGTGCCAGCAGCCCAGCGGGACAGGCGAACACTGAAGCTTTCTTT.

The chain has TRBV28 and TRBJ1-3, with a weak D call TRBD1 (5 bases). The CDR3 contains 16 residues. Germline V lookup: CDR1 MDHEN, CDR2 SYDVKM. With 8 bases removed from V and 0 bases from J, the gap between germline ends came to 17 bases. The CDR3 DNA follows: TGTGCCAGCGGTCTCCAACAGGACTTCTCTGGAAACACCATATATTTT. Its protein is CASGLQQDFSGNTIYF.

This clone was observed once. The chain carries TRBV6-6 and TRBJ2-4; D unresolved. Deletions cut 4 bases from V and 4 bases from J, with 11 bases between. Germline loops: CDR1 MNHNY, CDR2 SVGAGI (reference sequence). CDR3 size: 14 residues. The CDR3 DNA follows: TGTGCCAGCAGTTCCATGGACGGAAAAAACATTCAGTACTTC. It translates to CASSSMDGKNIQYF.

V gene TRBV30 combines with J gene TRBJ2-1, with D uncertain. The CDR3 length is 14 residues. Germline loops: CDR1 GTSNPN, CDR2 SVGIG (reference sequence). Between the trimmed V and J ends, which lost 0 bases and 9 bases, there was a span of 15 bases. The CDR3 DNA reads TGTGCCTGGAGTGTACTTACTCCATTCCGTGAGCAGTTCTTC. Translated, it gives CAWSVLTPFREQFF.

The gene calls are TRBV28 and TRBJ2-5; the D call may be TRBD1 or TRBD2 (7 bases each). The CDR3 contains 14 residues. Trimming left V 6 bases short and J 4 bases short, with 15 bases between. CDR1 is MDHEN, CDR2 SYDVKM, per germline. CDR3 residues: CASRITGEGETQYF. The CDR3 DNA reads TGTGCCAGCAGGATCACAGGGGAGGGAGAGACCCAGTACTTC.

The chain employs TRBV11-2 and TRBJ2-5; 8 nucleotides line up with TRBD2. The CDR3 is 15 residues long. V lost 5 bases and J lost 2; bases outside the gene matches: 7. In germline, CDR1 is SGHAT, CDR2 FQNNGV. The CDR3 DNA is TGTGCCAGCAGCCCGATGACTAGCGATCAAGAGACCCAGTACTTC. This encodes CASSPMTSDQETQYF. Filled out from reference TRBV11-2 and TRBJ2-5, the complete variable domain reads EAGVAQSPRYKIIEKRQSVAFWCNPISGHATLYWYQQILGQGPKLLIQFQNNGVVDDSQLPKDRFSAERLKGVDSTLKIQPAKLEDSAVYLCASSPMTSDQETQYFGPGTRLLVL.